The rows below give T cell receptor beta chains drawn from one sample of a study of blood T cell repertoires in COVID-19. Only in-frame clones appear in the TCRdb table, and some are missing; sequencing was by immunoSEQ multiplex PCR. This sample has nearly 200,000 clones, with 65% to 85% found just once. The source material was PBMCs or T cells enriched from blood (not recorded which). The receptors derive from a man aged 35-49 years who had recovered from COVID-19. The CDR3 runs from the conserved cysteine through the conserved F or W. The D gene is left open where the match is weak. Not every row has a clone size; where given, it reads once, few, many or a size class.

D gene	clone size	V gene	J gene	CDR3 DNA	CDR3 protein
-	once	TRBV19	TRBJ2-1	TGTGCCAGTAGTACTGACTACCGGAGGAATGAGCAGTTCTTC	CASSTDYRRNEQFF
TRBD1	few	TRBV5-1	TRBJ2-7	TGCGCCAGCAGCTTGGGGGACAGCTCCTACGAGCAGTACTTC	CASSLGDSSYEQYF
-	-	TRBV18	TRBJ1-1	TGTGCCAGCTTGTCCAACCCAGCAGGAAGAGCTTTCTTT	CASLSNPAGRAFF
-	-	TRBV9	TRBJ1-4	TGTGCCAGCAGCGTAGGCCAGGGGAAGGAAAAACTGTTTTTT	CASSVGQGKEKLFF
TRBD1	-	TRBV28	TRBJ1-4	TGTGCCAGCAGTTTATGGACAGGGGAGAAAAAACTGTTTTTT	CASSLWTGEKKLFF
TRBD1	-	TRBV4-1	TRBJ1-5	TGCGCCAGCAGCCAAGAAAACAGGGGGAATCAGCCCCAGCATTTT	CASSQENRGNQPQHF
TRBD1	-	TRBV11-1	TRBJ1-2	TGTGCCAGCAGCGGAATTGGGACAGGACCCTATGGCTACACCTTC	CASSGIGTGPYGYTF
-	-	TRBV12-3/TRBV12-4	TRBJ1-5	TGTGCCAGCAGTTTCCAGGGATCTCAGCCCCAGCATTTT	CASSFQGSQPQHF
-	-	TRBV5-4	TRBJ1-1	TGTGCCAGCAGCCCGGACAGCGCCATGAACACTGAAGCTTTCTTT	CASSPDSAMNTEAFF
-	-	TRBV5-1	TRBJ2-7	TGCGCCAGCAGCCGCAAACCTTCCGCCATTATTTCCACTGGCTCCTACGAGCAGTACTTC	CASSRKPSAIISTGSYEQYF
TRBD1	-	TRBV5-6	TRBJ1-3	TGTGCCAGCAGCCCAACCGACAGGGCCTCTGGAAACACCATATATTTT	CASSPTDRASGNTIYF
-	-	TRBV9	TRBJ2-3	TGTGCCAGCAGCGTAGTAGCGGATATCACAGATACGCAGTATTTT	CASSVVADITDTQYF
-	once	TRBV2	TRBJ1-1	TGTGCCAGCAGACCGGACAGGAACACTGAAGCTTTCTTT	CASRPDRNTEAFF
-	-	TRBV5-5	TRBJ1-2	TGTGCCAGCAGCCGGTGGGGCGCAGGGGCGGGCTACACCTTC	CASSRWGAGAGYTF
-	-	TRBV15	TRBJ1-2	TGTGCCACCAGCAGTAATAGACCGGGAGGGGGCTACACCTTC	CATSSNRPGGGYTF
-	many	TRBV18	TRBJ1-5	TGTGCCAGCTCACCAGATCTCAGGGGTCAGCCCCAGCATTTT	CASSPDLRGQPQHF
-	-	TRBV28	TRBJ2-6	TGTGCCAGCTCTACCACAGTCTCTGGGGCCAACGTCCTGACTTTC	CASSTTVSGANVLTF
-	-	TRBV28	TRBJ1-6	TGTGCCAGCCTCTCAGGGGCCAGCGTACAGCGTGGGTGGGGTTCACCCCTCCACTTT	CASLSGASVQRGWGSPLHF
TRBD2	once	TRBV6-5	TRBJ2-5	TGTGCCAGCCTACTAGCGGGGTACGGGGAGACCCAGTACTTC	CASLLAGYGETQYF
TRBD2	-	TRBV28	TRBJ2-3	TGTGCCAGCAGTTTACACCCAGCGGGGGGGGGTACAGATACGCAGTATTTT	CASSLHPAGGGTDTQYF
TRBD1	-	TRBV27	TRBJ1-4	TGTGCCAGCAGCTTTAACATGGGACAGTTTGAAAAACTGTTTTTT	CASSFNMGQFEKLFF
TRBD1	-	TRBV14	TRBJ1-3	TGTGCCAGCAGCTCAGACAGGGCGGGGAACACCATATATTTT	CASSSDRAGNTIYF
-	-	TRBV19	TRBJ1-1	TGTGCCAGTAGTATAGCTGGCCGGGGGACTGAAGCTTTCTTT	CASSIAGRGTEAFF
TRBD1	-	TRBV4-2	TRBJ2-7	TGTGCCAGCAGCCAAGAGCCCTCATCCGCAGGGGGTAATTCCTACGAGCAGTACTTC	CASSQEPSSAGGNSYEQYF
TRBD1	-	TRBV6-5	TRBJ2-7	TGTGCCAGCATGGACAGGACCTACGAGCAGTACTTC	CASMDRTYEQYF
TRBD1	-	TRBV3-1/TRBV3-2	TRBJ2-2	TGTGCCAGCAGCTGGGACAGGGGGCGTCGGAGGTGGACCGGGGAGCTGTTTTTT	CASSWDRGRRRWTGELFF
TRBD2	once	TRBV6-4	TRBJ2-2	TGTGCCAGCAGTTCCACTAGCGACACCGGGGAGCTGTTTTTT	CASSSTSDTGELFF
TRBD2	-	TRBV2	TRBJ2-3	TGTGCCACCCACTCGTTAGCGGGGGGGCGGGCAGATACGCAGTATTTT	CATHSLAGGRADTQYF
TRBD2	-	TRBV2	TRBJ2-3	TGTGCCAGCAGTGAATCGGGACTAGCGGGGGGTCACCTAGGATTTCCAGATACGCAGTATTTT	CASSESGLAGGHLGFPDTQYF